The clone carrying this TCR beta chain was observed at least ten times. What it recognizes is unknown. This record comes from a study of CD8 T cells in ankylosing spondylitis. General study results and limits: About 8 highly homologous variants made up a TCR beta motif, and this motif appeared characteristic of ankylosing spondylitis blood. Reportedly, matched ankylosing spondylitis synovial fluid was significantly enriched for disease-linked clones.

A single record per CDR3 protein comes from TCRdb applying MiXCR to the 5' RACE reads. The sample includes some 140,000 distinct CDR3 sequences, 7% to 10% of them seen just once. Germline CDR1 is SGHVS and CDR2 is FQNEAQ. Trimming removed 2 bases from V and 5 bases from J; junction bases left unmatched: 7. The CDR3 runs 17 residues. This TCR was sampled from a male donor with ankylosing spondylitis. Sequencing input: synovial fluid, either unsorted or a sorted T cell fraction (not recorded which). The rearrangement uses TRBV7-8 and TRBJ2-3, with 13 bases lining up with TRBD2. The CDR3 protein is CASSLFPGTSGKDTQYF. Written as DNA, the CDR3 is TGTGCCAGCAGCTTATTCCCCGGGACTAGCGGGAAAGATACGCAGTATTTT. Together with reference TRBV7-8 and TRBJ2-3, the CDR3 gives the full variable domain: GAGVSQSPRYKVAKRGQDVALRCDPISGHVSLFWYQQALGQGPEFLTYFQNEAQLDKSGLPSDRFFAERPEGSVSTLKIQRTQQEDSAVYLCASSLFPGTSGKDTQYFGPGTRLTVL.